The next 26 T cell receptor beta chains were all read from a single sample in a study of cytomegalovirus exposure and HLA in healthy donors. PCR amplification relied on 60 Vbeta primers (plus 13 Jbeta primers). Produced via immunoSEQ multiplex PCR; TCRdb's table is partial and in-frame only. The data hold about 86,000 clones, with roughly four fifths observed a single time. The sample consisted of PBMCs. Receptors originate from a woman in her forties or fifties in good health and CMV-seropositive.

V is TRBV21-1 and J is TRBJ2-7; the table's D gene call, TRBD2, was not cross checked with the DNA. TRBV21-1 is shown as a pseudogene. The CDR3 covers 15 residues. The CDR3 loop is CASSKENRGDYEQYF. The CDR3 DNA follows: TGTGCCAGCAGCAAAGAAAACCGGGGGGACTACGAGCAGTACTTC.

J is TRBJ2-3 and V is TRBV7-6, with 8 bases lining up with TRBD2. Trimming cost V 2 bases and J 6 bases; bases outside gene matches: 13. Germline loops: CDR1 SGHVS, CDR2 FNYEAQ. This CDR3 region has 17 residues. CDR3 amino acids: CASSLSASGGQGDTQYF. CDR3 nucleotides: TGTGCCAGCAGCTTATCGGCCAGCGGGGGCCAAGGGGATACGCAGTATTTT.

V and J are TRBV7-3 and TRBJ2-3, with D tentatively TRBD1 (7 bases). The CDR3 contains 16 residues. In germline, CDR1 is SGHTA, CDR2 FQGTGA. V was cut by 1 base and J by 4 bases, with 15 bases left in between. The CDR3 here is CASSLMAGRGADTQYF. CDR3 sequence (DNA): TGTGCCAGCAGCTTAATGGCCGGCAGGGGGGCAGATACGCAGTATTTT.

This sequence joins TRBV30 and TRBJ1-5; no firm D call. V dropped 7 bases and J dropped 1 base, with 14 bases sitting between them. The CDR3 has 14 residues. Per the germline V gene, CDR1 is GTSNPN and CDR2 is SVGIG (reference sequence). CDR3 coding DNA: TGTGCCTCAGGCAGGAGAGGGAGCAATCAGCCCCAGCATTTT. This translates into CASGRRGSNQPQHF.

This chain uses TRBV5-4 with TRBJ1-4, with TRBD1 identical over 9 bases. The CDR3 totals 16 residues. The V segment lost 4 bases and the J segment 7 bases; nucleotides outside the gene matches: 11. The germline V gene encodes CDR1 SGHNT and CDR2 YYREEE (reference sequence). The CDR3 DNA reads as TGTGCCAGCAGCCTCGGTCCCGGGACAGGGACTGAAAAACTGTTTTTT. Its protein is CASSLGPGTGTEKLFF.

This sequence joins TRBV6-4 and TRBJ2-7; D is unclear. Germline CDR1 is MRHNA and CDR2 is SNTAGT. The V end was cut by 0 bases, the J end by 2 bases, with 8 bases between. The length of the CDR3 is 14 residues. CDR3 sequence: CASSDSWSTYEQYF. CDR3 in DNA: TGTGCCAGCAGTGACTCGTGGAGTACCTACGAGCAGTACTTC.

The chain employs TRBV5-1 and TRBJ2-3; TRBD1 is a possible D gene (5 bases). The V and J ends lost 4 bases and 0 bases respectively, with 12 bases between them. This CDR3 comprises 15 residues. Germline V lookup: CDR1 SGHRS, CDR2 YFSETQ. The CDR3 nucleotides read TGCGCCAGCAGCCCGGACAAGGGCAGCACAGATACGCAGTATTTT. Translating gives CASSPDKGSTDTQYF.

The chain has TRBV7-8 and TRBJ1-4; D possibly corresponds to TRBD1 (6 bases). Between the trimmed V and J ends, which lost 0 bases and 8 bases, there was a span of 10 bases. CDR1 is SGHVS, CDR2 FQNEAQ, per germline. The CDR3 sequence is 14 residues long. Here the CDR3 reads CASSLAGGEEKLFF. The CDR3 region has the DNA TGTGCCAGCAGCTTAGCAGGGGGAGAGGAAAAACTGTTTTTT. The complete variable domain, with remaining parts taken from reference TRBV7-8 and TRBJ1-4, reads GAGVSQSPRYKVAKRGQDVALRCDPISGHVSLFWYQQALGQGPEFLTYFQNEAQLDKSGLPSDRFFAERPEGSVSTLKIQRTQQEDSAVYLCASSLAGGEEKLFFGSGTQLSVL.

This clone was seen only a few times. The rearrangement uses TRBV2 and TRBJ1-2; D call uncertain. The V gene's germline CDR1 is SNHLY and CDR2 FYNNEI. V dropped 6 bases and J dropped 0 bases, with 14 bases sitting between them. The CDR3 is 15 amino acids. DNA for the CDR3: TGTGCCAGCAGCGCCGGAGGGCTAGCTAACTATGGCTACACCTTC. Translation: CASSAGGLANYGYTF.

This chain uses TRBV15 with TRBJ2-5; D might be TRBD1 (5 bases). The germline V gene encodes CDR1 LNHNV and CDR2 YYDKDF (reference sequence). V dropped 9 bases and J dropped 3 bases, with 17 bases sitting between them. There are 14 residues in the CDR3. The CDR3 bases are TGTGCCACACTCGACAGATTCACTAAAGAGACCCAGTACTTC. Its translation is CATLDRFTKETQYF.

The chain links TRBV15 to TRBJ1-2; the D is unclear. The CDR3 is made up of 16 amino acids. V lost 0 bases and J lost 0, with 11 bases in between. CDR1 and CDR2 (germline): LNHNV, YYDKDF (reference sequence). CDR3 sequence: CATSRDLLNSNYGYTF. In DNA form, the CDR3 reads TGTGCCACCAGCAGAGATCTGCTTAACTCTAACTATGGCTACACCTTC.

The chain is built from TRBV14 and TRBJ2-7; possibly TRBD1 for D (5 bases). Germline-derived CDR1 and CDR2 are SGHDN and FVKESK. V lost 1 base and J lost 5, with 12 bases in between. CDR3 size: 14 residues. The CDR3 nucleotides are TGTGCCAGCAGCCAAGTTACCAGGGCCCACGAGCAGTACTTC. Translation gives CASSQVTRAHEQYF. The complete variable domain, with remaining parts taken from reference TRBV14 and TRBJ2-7, reads EAGVTQFPSHSVIEKGQTVTLRCDPISGHDNLYWYRRVMGKEIKFLLHFVKESKQDESGMPNNRFLAERTGGTYSTLKVQPAELEDSGVYFCASSQVTRAHEQYFGPGTRLTVT.

The chain links TRBV19 to TRBJ1-1; D gene unclear. The CDR3 runs 12 residues. Deletions cut 5 bases from V and 8 bases from J, with 12 bases between. Germline assignment: CDR1 LNHDA and CDR2 SQIVND (reference sequence). This CDR3 is CASSPKAREAFF. The CDR3 nucleotides read TGTGCCAGTAGTCCAAAGGCTAGGGAAGCTTTCTTT.

For this clone: Compared with germline, one end of the junction differs, possibly owing to a read error. For the CDR3, the DNA is TGTGCAAGCAAGCGGGAGGCTACCCCTTTGTGGGGCTACACCTTC. It encodes CASKREATPLWGYTF. The chain recombines TRBV7-2 with TRBJ1-2; D is unresolved. The CDR3 covers 15 residues. CDR1 is SGHTA and CDR2 is FQGNSA in the germline V gene.

This clone was found a few times. The genes are TRBV9 and TRBJ2-2; D is possibly TRBD2 (6 bases). This CDR3 region has 17 residues. Germline V lookup: CDR1 SGDLS, CDR2 YYNGEE. Trimming stripped 1 base from V and 8 bases from J, with 21 bases between. The CDR3 nucleotides read TGTGCCAGCAGCGTACTGGATAGCGGTTTTATTAAAGGGGAGCTGTTTTTT. Amino acids: CASSVLDSGFIKGELFF.

This clone has only a few counts. Here the CDR3 reads CASSLKIASGRAGDTQYF. The CDR3 DNA reads TGTGCCAGCAGCTTGAAGATCGCTAGCGGGAGGGCCGGAGATACGCAGTATTTT. This chain joins TRBV5-4 and TRBJ2-3, with 12 bases aligning to TRBD2. This CDR3 comprises 18 residues. Germline V gives CDR1 SGHNT, CDR2 YYREEE (reference sequence). V dropped 1 base and J dropped 5; count of bases not matched to a gene: 11.

The chain uses TRBV7-2 and TRBJ2-5; 10 bases map to TRBD2. The CDR3 has 16 amino acids. Germline V gene data show CDR1 as SGHTA and CDR2 as FQGNSA. V trimming: 5 bases; J trimming: 4 bases; junction bases outside the gene matches: 10. CDR3 bases: TGTGCCAGCAGCCTCGCCCTAGCGGGAGTGCGAGAGACCCAGTACTTC. Its protein is CASSLALAGVRETQYF. Full variable domain (missing parts from reference TRBV7-2 and TRBJ2-5): GAGVSQSPSNKVTEKGKDVELRCDPISGHTALYWYRQSLGQGLEFLIYFQGNSAPDKSGLPSDRFSAERTGGSVSTLTIQRTQQEDSAVYLCASSLALAGVRETQYFGPGTRLLVL.

The chain combines TRBV11-2 with TRBJ2-7; no firm D call. The germline V gene encodes CDR1 SGHAT and CDR2 FQNNGV. The CDR3 is 11 residues long. Trimming left V 4 bases short and J 6 bases short, with 7 bases between. For the CDR3, the DNA is TGTGCCAGCAGCTCGACACTCGAGCAGTACTTC. The encoded protein is CASSSTLEQYF.

The chain couples TRBV10-2 to TRBJ1-1; possibly TRBD1 for D (5 bases). The CDR3 is 13 residues long. Germline-derived CDR1 and CDR2 are WSHSY and SAAADI. V lost 7 bases, J lost 4 bases, and 13 bases lay in between. The CDR3 bases are TGCGCCAGCACCGTCAGGGAGGGCACTGAAGCTTTCTTT. It translates to CASTVREGTEAFF.

The rearrangement links TRBV7-2 to TRBJ2-7; maybe TRBD2 (6 bases). The CDR3 spans 15 residues. The V gene lost 6 bases and the J gene lost 1 base, with 16 bases spanning the gap. Germline V gives CDR1 SGHTA, CDR2 FQGNSA. CDR3 residues: CASRLHGGGSYEQYF. The CDR3 DNA follows: TGTGCCAGCAGACTTCACGGGGGTGGGTCCTACGAGCAGTACTTC.

This clone was seen a handful of times. The V and J genes are TRBV11-2 and TRBJ2-5; D not resolved. The germline V and J ends were trimmed by 1 base and 2 bases, with 8 bases remaining between them. From germline, CDR1 is SGHAT and CDR2 FQNNGV. This CDR3 contains 14 residues. CDR3 DNA: TGTGCCAGCAGCTTAGCCCAAATTCAAGAGACCCAGTACTTC. It specifies CASSLAQIQETQYF.

The chain couples TRBV5-4 to TRBJ1-1, with a weak D call TRBD1 (5 bases). This CDR3 contains 14 residues. Germline CDR1 SGHNT, CDR2 YYREEE (reference sequence). Trimming removed 5 bases from V and 6 bases from J, with 17 bases in between. In DNA form, the CDR3 reads TGTGCCAGCAGGCGTACGGGGGAGGGCGCTGAAGCTTTCTTT. Translated, it gives CASRRTGEGAEAFF. The variable domain in full, with the rest retrieved from reference TRBV5-4 and TRBJ1-1, is ETGVTQSPTHLIKTRGQQVTLRCSSQSGHNTVSWYQQALGQGPQFIFQYYREEENGRGNFPPRFSGLQFPNYSSELNVNALELDDSALYLCASRRTGEGAEAFFGQGTRLTVV.

This sequence joins TRBV9 and TRBJ1-4; 7 nucleotides line up with TRBD1. Germline lookup yields CDR1 SGDLS and CDR2 YYNGEE. The CDR3 consists of 14 residues. Trimming took 6 bases from V and 11 from J; bases not matched to a gene: 13. CDR3 coding DNA: TGTGCCAGCAAGGGGGCCGGGCGGTATAGCAAACTGTTTTTT. Amino acids: CASKGAGRYSKLFF.

The chain recombines TRBV11-1 with TRBJ2-7; D is uncertain. CDR1 is SGHAT, CDR2 FQDESV, per germline (reference sequence). The CDR3 contains 15 residues. Trimming removed 5 bases at V and 3 bases at J, with 17 bases between. In DNA form, the CDR3 reads TGTGCCAGCAGCCTCTCCTTTCAGGCACGCTACGAGCAGTACTTC. Translating gives CASSLSFQARYEQYF.

The V and J genes are TRBV9 and TRBJ2-7; 7 positions agree with TRBD2. The germline V gene encodes CDR1 SGDLS and CDR2 YYNGEE. Germline trimming cut 0 bases from V and 3 bases from J; bases unmatched to any gene: 6. This CDR3 comprises 15 residues. CDR3 DNA: TGTGCCAGCAGCGTAGGGCCTAGCGGTTTCTACGAGCAGTACTTC. Translated: CASSVGPSGFYEQYF. Full variable domain (remainder filled in from reference TRBV9 and TRBJ2-7): DSGVTQTPKHLITATGQRVTLRCSPRSGDLSVYWYQQSLDQGLQFLIQYYNGEERAKGNILERFSAQQFPDLHSELNLSSLELGDSALYFCASSVGPSGFYEQYFGPGTRLTVT.

The V gene is TRBV15, the J gene TRBJ2-1; TRBD2 aligns across 9 bases. CDR1 LNHNV and CDR2 YYDKDF come from the germline V gene (reference sequence). V dropped 1 base and J dropped 4; count of bases not matched to a gene: 17. The CDR3 has 20 residues. CDR3 amino acids: CATSRGSGGVAGAPYNEQFF. For the CDR3, the DNA is TGTGCCACCAGCAGAGGGTCAGGAGGGGTAGCGGGAGCCCCTTACAATGAGCAGTTCTTC.